The clone carrying this TCR beta chain was observed once. Its antigen is still unknown. Repertoires were generated with immunoSEQ multiplex PCR, while TCRdb's copy carries only in-frame clones and drops some. The sample comprises about 32,000 clones, around four fifths of which are singletons, and 11% rests with the top ten. The data originate from a study of a mutant IDH1 vaccine in newly diagnosed glioma. Unmatched junction bases numbered 0, after V lost 8 bases and J lost 10 bases. Germline values: CDR1 MNHNY, CDR2 SVGAGI (reference sequence). The CDR3 contains 10 residues. As to time point: week 35, safety follow-up. Vaccinated patients received 300 ug of mutant IDH1 20-mer peptide per dose, with topical imiquimod.

The V call is TRBV6-6, the J call TRBJ1-4; 8 bases are a match to TRBD1. This TCR was sampled from a woman between 40 and 50 years old with glioma. The material was PBMCs, obtained from a glioma patient whose treatment included an IDH1 peptide vaccine. CDR3 region: CASGTGKLFF. The CDR3, as DNA: TGTGCCAGCGGGACAGGAAAACTGTTTTTT.